The rows below give T cell receptor beta chains drawn from one sample of a study of post-analysis software for immune sequencing data. TCRdb independently ran MiXCR on the PCR reads; one entry per CDR3 protein. The sample lists about 380,000 distinct CDR3 sequences, less than 35% seen once, with 13% in the top ten. The sample taken for sequencing was blood. The receptors were sampled from a girl aged 10-17 years with multiple sclerosis. The CDR3 runs from the conserved cysteine through the conserved F or W. D genes are given only for firm matches. Clone size is given for some rows only: seen once, a few or many times, or a class if the clone is expanded.

J: TRBJ1-2
D: -
size: -
V: TRBV4-1
DNA: TGCGCCAGCAGCCCTTCGGGGGTGGGTGGCTACACCTTC
CDR3: CASSPSGVGGYTF

J: TRBJ2-2
D: -
size: -
V: TRBV7-9
DNA: TGTGCCAGACAGGGGAACACCGGGGAGCTGTTTTTT
CDR3: CARQGNTGELFF

J: TRBJ2-5
D: -
size: few
V: TRBV10-3
DNA: TGTGCCATCAGTTACAGGGAGGGAGAGACCCAGTACTTC
CDR3: CAISYREGETQYF

J: TRBJ1-1
D: -
size: many
V: TRBV27
DNA: TGTGCCAGCAGTTTTGACACCCACACTGAAGCTTTCTTT
CDR3: CASSFDTHTEAFF

J: TRBJ2-1
D: -
size: -
V: TRBV6-4
DNA: TGTGCCAGCAGTGAACATCCCAAAGGGAATGAGCAGTTCTTC
CDR3: CASSEHPKGNEQFF

J: TRBJ1-2
D: -
size: few
V: TRBV29-1
DNA: TGCAGCGTTTCGGGTCAGGCTAACTATGGCTACACCTTC
CDR3: CSVSGQANYGYTF

J: TRBJ2-1
D: -
size: -
V: TRBV5-1
DNA: TGCGCCAGCAGCTCGGACGGAAACAATGGGCAGTTCTTC
CDR3: CASSSDGNNGQFF

J: TRBJ1-2
D: -
size: -
V: TRBV7-9
DNA: TGTGCCAGCAGCCCCATATTAGGGGATGAATACTATGGCTACACCTTC
CDR3: CASSPILGDEYYGYTF

J: TRBJ2-7
D: TRBD1
size: few
V: TRBV29-1
DNA: TGCAGCGTTGTCGACAGGGATTTCTCCTACGAGCAGTACTTC
CDR3: CSVVDRDFSYEQYF

J: TRBJ1-2
D: -
size: -
V: TRBV7-2
DNA: TGTGCCAGCAGCCGCGGGACGGGAACGAGCTATGGCTACACCTTC
CDR3: CASSRGTGTSYGYTF

J: TRBJ2-3
D: TRBD2
size: few
V: TRBV5-6
DNA: TGTGCCAGCAGCTTGGATCCAGGACTAGCGATCCCAGATACGCAGTATTTT
CDR3: CASSLDPGLAIPDTQYF

J: TRBJ1-2
D: -
size: few
V: TRBV5-1
DNA: TGCGCCAGCAGCTTAGGTCGGGCCCAATATGGCTACACCTTC
CDR3: CASSLGRAQYGYTF

J: TRBJ2-1
D: -
size: once
V: TRBV27
DNA: TGTGCCAGCACACCCTGGGCAGCGCCCTACAATGAGCAGTTCTTC
CDR3: CASTPWAAPYNEQFF

J: TRBJ2-5
D: TRBD2
size: -
V: TRBV5-1
DNA: TGCGCCAGCAGCCTCCAGACTAACGGGGGGGCGAAGACCCAGTACTTC
CDR3: CASSLQTNGGAKTQYF

J: TRBJ2-5
D: -
size: few
V: TRBV5-1
DNA: TGCGCCAGCAGCTTGTGGGCTACTCAAGAGACCCAGTACTTC
CDR3: CASSLWATQETQYF

J: TRBJ1-1
D: -
size: few
V: TRBV6-6
DNA: TGTGCCAGCAGCCACCCCCAGGGGAACACTGAAGCTTTCTTT
CDR3: CASSHPQGNTEAFF

J: TRBJ1-2
D: TRBD1
size: -
V: TRBV29-1
DNA: TGCAGCGTGGGGACAGGGGCCTGTGGAGGCTACACCTTC
CDR3: CSVGTGACGGYTF

J: TRBJ2-5
D: -
size: few
V: TRBV29-1
DNA: TGCAGCGCCCGACGAGGGGAAGAGACCCAGTACTTC
CDR3: CSARRGEETQYF

J: TRBJ1-1
D: -
size: few
V: TRBV29-1
DNA: TGCAGCGTTGTAGGAATTGGCGCTGAAGCTTTCTTT
CDR3: CSVVGIGAEAFF

J: TRBJ1-4
D: -
size: -
V: TRBV6-5
DNA: TGTGCCAGCAGTCTCAATCCCTGGGATGAAAAACTGTTTTTT
CDR3: CASSLNPWDEKLFF

J: TRBJ1-1
D: TRBD1
size: few
V: TRBV4-1
DNA: TGCGCCAGCAGCCAAGATCGGGACAGGGGGCTCACTGAAGCTTTCTTT
CDR3: CASSQDRDRGLTEAFF

J: TRBJ1-1
D: -
size: -
V: TRBV7-9
DNA: TGTGCCAGCAGCCTTAAGGGAACTGAAGCTTTCTTT
CDR3: CASSLKGTEAFF

J: TRBJ1-1
D: -
size: -
V: TRBV10-3
DNA: TGTGCCATCAGTGGGGGAGGAGTGAACACTGAAGCTTTCTTT
CDR3: CAISGGGVNTEAFF

J: TRBJ1-3
D: -
size: few
V: TRBV7-9
DNA: TGTGCCAGCAGCTTAGGGCCAGGGGCCCTCTCTGGAAACACCATATATTTT
CDR3: CASSLGPGALSGNTIYF

J: TRBJ1-5
D: -
size: few
V: TRBV4-3
DNA: TGCGCCAGCAGCTTAAATCGGGCAGCGAATCAGCCCCAGCATTTT
CDR3: CASSLNRAANQPQHF

J: TRBJ2-3
D: TRBD2
size: few
V: TRBV20-1
DNA: TGCAGTGCTAGAGATAGCGAGCGGGGGGGTATTGGTACGCAGTATTTT
CDR3: CSARDSERGGIGTQYF

J: TRBJ2-3
D: -
size: few
V: TRBV6-6
DNA: TGTGCCAGCAGTAACCCCGCGAGGGGAATCGGAGATACGCAGTATTTT
CDR3: CASSNPARGIGDTQYF

J: TRBJ2-7
D: -
size: -
V: TRBV30
DNA: TGTGCCTGGAGGCCCGGGGTGGGAAACTACGAGCAGTACTTC
CDR3: CAWRPGVGNYEQYF

J: TRBJ2-5
D: -
size: few
V: TRBV7-6
DNA: TGTGCCAGCAGCTTAGCGGGTAGGCCTCAAGAGACCCAGTACTTC
CDR3: CASSLAGRPQETQYF

J: TRBJ2-3
D: -
size: -
V: TRBV4-2
DNA: TGTGCCAGCAGCCAAGTTCCGGGGAGCACAGATACGCAGTATTTT
CDR3: CASSQVPGSTDTQYF

J: TRBJ1-4
D: -
size: -
V: TRBV6-5
DNA: TGTGCCAGCAGTTACTCGCGGGCAGAAAATGAAAAACTGTTTTTT
CDR3: CASSYSRAENEKLFF

J: TRBJ2-7
D: -
size: few
V: TRBV7-8
DNA: TGTGCCAGCAGCCGCGAGCGGGACGAGCAGTACTTC
CDR3: CASSRERDEQYF

J: TRBJ2-3
D: -
size: -
V: TRBV4-1
DNA: TGCGCCAGCAGCCAAGTCGGGGCCCGGGCGGATACGCAGTATTTT
CDR3: CASSQVGARADTQYF

J: TRBJ1-5
D: -
size: -
V: TRBV12-3/TRBV12-4
DNA: TGTGCCAGCAGTAATCAGGCTAGCAATCAGCCCCAGCATTTT
CDR3: CASSNQASNQPQHF